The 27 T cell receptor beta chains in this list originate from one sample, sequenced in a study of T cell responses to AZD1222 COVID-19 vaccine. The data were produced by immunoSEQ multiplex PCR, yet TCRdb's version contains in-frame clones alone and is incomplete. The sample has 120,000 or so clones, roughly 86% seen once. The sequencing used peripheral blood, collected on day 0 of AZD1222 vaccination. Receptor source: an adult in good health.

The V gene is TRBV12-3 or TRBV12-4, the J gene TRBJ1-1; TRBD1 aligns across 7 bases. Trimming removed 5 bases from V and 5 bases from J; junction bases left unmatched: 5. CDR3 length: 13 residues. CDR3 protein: CASSTSGGTEAFF. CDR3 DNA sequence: TGTGCCAGCAGTACCTCAGGGGGGACTGAAGCTTTCTTT.

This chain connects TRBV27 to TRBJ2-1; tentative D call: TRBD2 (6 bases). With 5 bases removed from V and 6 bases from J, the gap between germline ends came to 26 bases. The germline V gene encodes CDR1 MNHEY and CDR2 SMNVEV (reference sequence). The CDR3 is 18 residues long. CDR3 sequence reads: CASSQSVGTPKLVNEQFF. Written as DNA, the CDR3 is TGTGCCAGCAGTCAAAGCGTCGGGACTCCAAAATTGGTCAATGAGCAGTTCTTC.

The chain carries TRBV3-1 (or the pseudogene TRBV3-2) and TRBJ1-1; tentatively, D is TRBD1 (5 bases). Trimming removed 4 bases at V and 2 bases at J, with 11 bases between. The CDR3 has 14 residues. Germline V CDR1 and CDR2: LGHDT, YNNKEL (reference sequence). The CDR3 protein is CASSPRQGNTEAFF. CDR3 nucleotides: TGTGCCAGCAGCCCGCGGCAGGGAAACACTGAAGCTTTCTTT.

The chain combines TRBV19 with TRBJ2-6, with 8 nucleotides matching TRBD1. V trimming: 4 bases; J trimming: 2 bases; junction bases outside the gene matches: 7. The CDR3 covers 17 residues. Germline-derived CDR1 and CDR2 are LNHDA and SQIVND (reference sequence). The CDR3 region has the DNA TGTGCCAGTAGTAACAGACAGGGGCGAGCTGGGGCCAACGTCCTGACTTTC. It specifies CASSNRQGRAGANVLTF.

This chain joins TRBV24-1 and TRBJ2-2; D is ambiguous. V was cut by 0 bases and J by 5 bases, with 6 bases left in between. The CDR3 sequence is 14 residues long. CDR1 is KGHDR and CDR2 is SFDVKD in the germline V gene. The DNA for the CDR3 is TGTGCCACCAGTGATTTGGGAACTACCGGGGAGCTGTTTTTT. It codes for CATSDLGTTGELFF.

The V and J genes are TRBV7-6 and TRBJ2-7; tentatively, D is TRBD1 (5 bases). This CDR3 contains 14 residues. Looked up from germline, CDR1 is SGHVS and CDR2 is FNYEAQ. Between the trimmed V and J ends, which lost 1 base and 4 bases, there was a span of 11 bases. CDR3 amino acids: CASSLDPGSYEQYF. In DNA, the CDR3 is TGTGCCAGCAGCTTAGATCCAGGGTCATACGAGCAGTACTTC.

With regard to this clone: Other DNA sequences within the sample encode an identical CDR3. CDR3 nucleotide sequence: TGCGCCAGTTTTGTAGCGGGAACCGGGTACAATGAGCAGTTCTTC. It specifies CASFVAGTGYNEQFF. The rearrangement links TRBV5-1 to TRBJ2-1; 8 nucleotides line up with TRBD2. J lost 4 bases, V lost 8 bases, and 11 bases had no gene match. The CDR3 runs to 15 residues. Per the germline V gene, CDR1 is SGHRS and CDR2 is YFSETQ.

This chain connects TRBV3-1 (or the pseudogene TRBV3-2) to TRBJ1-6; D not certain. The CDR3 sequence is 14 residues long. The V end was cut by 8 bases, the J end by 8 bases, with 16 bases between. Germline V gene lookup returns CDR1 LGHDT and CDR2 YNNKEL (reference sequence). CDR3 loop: CASRPAGYDSPLHF. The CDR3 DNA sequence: TGTGCCAGCCGCCCAGCTGGTTACGATTCACCCCTCCACTTT.

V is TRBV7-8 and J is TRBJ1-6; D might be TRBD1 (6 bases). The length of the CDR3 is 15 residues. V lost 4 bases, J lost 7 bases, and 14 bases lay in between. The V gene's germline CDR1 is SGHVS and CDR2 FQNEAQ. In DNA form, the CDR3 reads TGTGCCAGCAGCTCCCGGATTGACAGGAATTCACCCCTCCACTTT. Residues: CASSSRIDRNSPLHF. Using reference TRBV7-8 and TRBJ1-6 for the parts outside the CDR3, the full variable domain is GAGVSQSPRYKVAKRGQDVALRCDPISGHVSLFWYQQALGQGPEFLTYFQNEAQLDKSGLPSDRFFAERPEGSVSTLKIQRTQQEDSAVYLCASSSRIDRNSPLHFGNGTRLTVT.

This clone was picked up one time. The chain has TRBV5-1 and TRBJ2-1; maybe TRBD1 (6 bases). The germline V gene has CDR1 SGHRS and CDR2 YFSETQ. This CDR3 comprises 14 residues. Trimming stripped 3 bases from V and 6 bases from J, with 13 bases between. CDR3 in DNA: TGCGCCAGCAGCTGGGACGGGACAACCAATGAGCAGTTCTTC. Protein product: CASSWDGTTNEQFF.

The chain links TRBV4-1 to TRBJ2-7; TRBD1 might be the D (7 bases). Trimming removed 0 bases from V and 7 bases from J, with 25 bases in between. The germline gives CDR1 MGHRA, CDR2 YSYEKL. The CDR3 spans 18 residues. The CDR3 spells CASSQDKVRGDMTIEQYF. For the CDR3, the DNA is TGCGCCAGCAGCCAAGATAAAGTCAGGGGGGACATGACTATAGAGCAGTACTTC.

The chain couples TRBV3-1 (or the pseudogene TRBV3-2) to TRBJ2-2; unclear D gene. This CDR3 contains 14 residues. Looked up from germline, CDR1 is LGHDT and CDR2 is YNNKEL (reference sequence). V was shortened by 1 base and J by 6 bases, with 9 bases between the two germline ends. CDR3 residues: CASSQAQASGELFF. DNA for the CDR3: TGTGCCAGCAGCCAAGCTCAGGCATCCGGGGAGCTGTTTTTT.

CDR3 coding DNA: TGTGCCAGTAGTATAGGTATAGGGACTAGGGGAAACATTCAGTACTTC. This codes for CASSIGIGTRGNIQYF. This chain joins TRBV19 and TRBJ2-4; TRBD2 matches at 8 bases. V lost 1 base, J lost 6 bases, and 8 bases stayed unmatched. CDR1 LNHDA and CDR2 SQIVND come from the germline V gene (reference sequence). The length of the CDR3 is 16 residues.

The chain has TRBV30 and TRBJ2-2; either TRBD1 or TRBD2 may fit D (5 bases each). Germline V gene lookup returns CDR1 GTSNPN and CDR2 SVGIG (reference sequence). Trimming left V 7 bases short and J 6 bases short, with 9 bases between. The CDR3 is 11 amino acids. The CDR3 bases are TGTGCCTCCCAGGGACCCGGGGAGCTGTTTTTT. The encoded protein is CASQGPGELFF.

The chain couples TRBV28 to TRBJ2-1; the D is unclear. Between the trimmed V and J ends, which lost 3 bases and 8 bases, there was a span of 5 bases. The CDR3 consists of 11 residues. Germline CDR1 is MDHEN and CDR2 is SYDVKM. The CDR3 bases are TGTGCCAGCAGTTTTGTAGATGAGCAGTTCTTC. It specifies CASSFVDEQFF.

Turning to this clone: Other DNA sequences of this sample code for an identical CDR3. CDR3 in amino acids: CASSEGYRYGYTF. The DNA of the CDR3 is TGTGCCAGCAGTGAAGGATACCGCTATGGCTACACCTTC. The chain combines TRBV2 with TRBJ1-2; no clear D gene. The CDR3 extends over 13 amino acids. Trimming removed 1 base at V and 4 bases at J, with 7 bases between. CDR1 SNHLY and CDR2 FYNNEI come from the germline V gene.

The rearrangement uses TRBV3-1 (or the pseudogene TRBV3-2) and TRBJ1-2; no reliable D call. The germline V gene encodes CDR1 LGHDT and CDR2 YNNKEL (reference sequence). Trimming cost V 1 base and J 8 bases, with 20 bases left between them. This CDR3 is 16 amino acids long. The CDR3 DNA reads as TGTGCCAGCAGCCAAGGTCGGCAGCCCCAAGTTGGAGGCTACACCTTC. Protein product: CASSQGRQPQVGGYTF.

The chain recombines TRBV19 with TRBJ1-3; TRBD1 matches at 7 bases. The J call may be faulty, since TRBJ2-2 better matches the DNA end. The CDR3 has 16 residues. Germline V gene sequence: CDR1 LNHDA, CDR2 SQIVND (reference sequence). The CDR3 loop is CASSTNRGSNTGELFF. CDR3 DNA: TGTGCCAGTAGTACCAACAGGGGCTCGAACACCGGGGAGCTGTTTTTT.

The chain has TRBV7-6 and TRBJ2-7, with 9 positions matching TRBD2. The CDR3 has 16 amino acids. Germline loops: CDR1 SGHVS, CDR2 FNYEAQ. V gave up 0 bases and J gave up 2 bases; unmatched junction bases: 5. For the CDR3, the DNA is TGTGCCAGCAGCTTAGCCTGGGCGGGAGGGCCCTACGAGCAGTACTTC. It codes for CASSLAWAGGPYEQYF.

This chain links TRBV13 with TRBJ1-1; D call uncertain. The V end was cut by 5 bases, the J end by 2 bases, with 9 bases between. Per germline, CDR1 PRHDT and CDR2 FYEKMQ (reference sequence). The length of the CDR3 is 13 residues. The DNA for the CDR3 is TGTGCCAGCAGCCTACGGGGTAACACTGAAGCTTTCTTT. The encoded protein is CASSLRGNTEAFF.

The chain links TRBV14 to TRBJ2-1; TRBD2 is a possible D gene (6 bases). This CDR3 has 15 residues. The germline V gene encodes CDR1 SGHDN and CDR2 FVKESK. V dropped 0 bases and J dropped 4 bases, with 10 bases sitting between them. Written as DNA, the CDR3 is TGTGCCAGCAGCCAAGATCTAGCGCATTACAATGAGCAGTTCTTC. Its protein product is CASSQDLAHYNEQFF.

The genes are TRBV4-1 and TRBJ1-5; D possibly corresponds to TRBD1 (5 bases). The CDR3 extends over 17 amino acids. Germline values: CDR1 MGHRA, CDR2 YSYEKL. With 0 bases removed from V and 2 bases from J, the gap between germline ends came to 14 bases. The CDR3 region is CASSQDMLRGGNQPQHF. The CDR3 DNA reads TGCGCCAGCAGCCAAGACATGCTTAGGGGAGGCAATCAGCCCCAGCATTTT.

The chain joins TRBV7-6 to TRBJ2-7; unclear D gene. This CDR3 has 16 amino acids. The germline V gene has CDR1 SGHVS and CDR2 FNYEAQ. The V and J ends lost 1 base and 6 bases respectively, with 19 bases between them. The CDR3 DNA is TGTGCCAGCAGCTTAGTAGAGGTACCCGGCCGGAGCGAGCAGTACTTC. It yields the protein CASSLVEVPGRSEQYF.

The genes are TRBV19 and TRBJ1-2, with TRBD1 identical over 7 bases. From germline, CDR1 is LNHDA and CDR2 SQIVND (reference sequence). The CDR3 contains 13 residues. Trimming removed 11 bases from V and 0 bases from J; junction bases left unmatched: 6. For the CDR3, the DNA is TGTGCCTCGACAGGGAACTCTAACTATGGCTACACCTTC. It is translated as CASTGNSNYGYTF. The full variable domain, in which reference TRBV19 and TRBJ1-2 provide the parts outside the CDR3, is DGGITQSPKYLFRKEGQNVTLSCEQNLNHDAMYWYRQDPGQGLRLIYYSQIVNDFQKGDIAEGYSVSREKKESFPLTVTSAQKNPTAFYLCASTGNSNYGYTFGSGTRLTVV.

The CDR3 here is CASSLVSGRRTDTQYF. CDR3 bases: TGTGCCAGCAGCTTAGTTTCGGGGCGACGCACAGATACGCAGTATTTT. This chain connects TRBV7-2 to TRBJ2-3; TRBD1 or TRBD2 may be the D gene (5 bases each). V shed 1 base and J shed 1 base, with 12 bases lying between them. This CDR3 is 16 amino acids long. Germline V gene data show CDR1 as SGHTA and CDR2 as FQGNSA.

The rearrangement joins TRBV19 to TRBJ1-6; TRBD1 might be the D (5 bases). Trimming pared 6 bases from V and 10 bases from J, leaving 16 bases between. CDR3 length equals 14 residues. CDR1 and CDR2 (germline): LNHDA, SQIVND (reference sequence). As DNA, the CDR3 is TGTGCCAGTAGCTCGTTCGGGGCGGGCTCACCCCTCCACTTT. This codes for CASSSFGAGSPLHF.

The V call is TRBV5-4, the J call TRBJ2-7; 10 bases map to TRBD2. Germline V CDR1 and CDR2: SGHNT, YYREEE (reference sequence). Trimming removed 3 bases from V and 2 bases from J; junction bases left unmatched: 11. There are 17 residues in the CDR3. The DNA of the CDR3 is TGTGCCAGCAGCTCATCCTCTAGCGGGAGTTCAACCTACGAGCAGTACTTC. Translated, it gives CASSSSSSGSSTYEQYF.